The subject of this entry is one T cell receptor beta chain. Its antigen is not known. The data were taken from a study of blood T cells in healthy people across ages. Overall study results and limits: Researchers report that TCR beta diversity correlated strongly with naive T cell percentage. Long-lived donors had more naive CD4+ cells and higher diversity than aged donors. The donors' CMV status was not determined, possibly confounding changes in expanded clonotypes. Estimates of total diversity, which came from one million sequenced T cells, were considered to be underestimates.

A second PCR of roughly 7 to 11 cycles used a sample-barcoded 5' primer and a J-beta primer mix. From the 5' RACE reads, TCRdb called clonotypes with MiXCR, one entry per CDR3 protein. The repertoire consists of 1,100,000 or so distinct CDR3 sequences, with around 43% occurring once and the leading ten covering 18%. Germline CDR1 reads SNHLY; CDR2 reads FYNNEI. This CDR3 spans 14 amino acids. The germline V and J ends were trimmed by 5 bases and 1 base, with 11 bases remaining between them. V is TRBV2 and J is TRBJ2-5, with D maybe TRBD1 (5 bases). The sample consisted of blood. The clonotype comes from a woman aged 55-70 years in good health. DNA for the CDR3: TGTGCCAGCAGTCGAATAGGGGTCCAAGAGACCCAGTACTTC. This encodes CASSRIGVQETQYF.